This entry lists 6 T cell receptor beta chains sequenced from one sample in a study of blood T cell repertoires in COVID-19. Assay used: immunoSEQ multiplex PCR; TCRdb lists only in-frame clones, some missing. The sample includes 250,000 to 350,000 clones, about 82% of them seen just once. The sequencing input was peripheral blood. These TCRs come from a woman aged 50 to 65 with active or convalescent COVID-19.

This clone was recorded once. The CDR3 DNA sequence: TGTGCCAGCAGCTCCCAGGCGGGAGCTTCCTACGAGCAGTACTTC. Amino acid sequence: CASSSQAGASYEQYF. The chain employs TRBV7-2 and TRBJ2-7; TRBD2 matches 7 bases. J gave up 1 base and V 4 bases, and 7 bases lay outside the gene matches. CDR1 is SGHTA and CDR2 is FQGNSA in the germline V gene. This CDR3 has 15 residues.

This chain uses TRBV27 with TRBJ2-3; 7 bases line up with TRBD1. Losses at the gene ends were 4 bases for V and 5 bases for J; bases not matched to a gene: 9. Germline V gives CDR1 MNHEY, CDR2 SMNVEV (reference sequence). The CDR3 is 15 residues long. The CDR3 sequence is CASSWVRGGGDTQYF. The CDR3, as DNA: TGTGCCAGCAGTTGGGTCCGAGGGGGCGGAGATACGCAGTATTTT.

The J gene is TRBJ1-1, the V gene TRBV30; tentative D call: TRBD1 (5 bases). V was clipped by 3 bases and J by 2 bases, with 10 bases between them. The germline gives CDR1 GTSNPN, CDR2 SVGIG (reference sequence). The CDR3 runs 13 residues. In DNA form, the CDR3 reads TGTGCCTGGAGGCCGACAGCAAACACTGAAGCTTTCTTT. Protein sequence: CAWRPTANTEAFF.

The chain recombines TRBV25-1 with TRBJ1-5; possible D gene TRBD1, 6 bases. This CDR3 is built from 14 residues. Germline V gene lookup returns CDR1 MGHDK and CDR2 SYGVNS. V lost 4 bases, J lost 8 bases, and 15 bases lay in between. The CDR3 loop is CASSGTGRYEPQHF. CDR3 nucleotides: TGTGCCAGCAGTGGAACAGGGAGATACGAGCCCCAGCATTTT.

This chain connects TRBV5-4 to TRBJ2-7, with 9 bases aligning to TRBD2. In germline, CDR1 is SGHNT, CDR2 YYREEE (reference sequence). V dropped 4 bases and J dropped 7; count of bases not matched to a gene: 12. This CDR3 contains 15 residues. The CDR3 DNA reads as TGTGCCAGCAGCCCCGGGACTAGCCGGGGAGTTGAGCAGTACTTC. Translation: CASSPGTSRGVEQYF.

To note about this clone: The sample has other DNA sequences that encode this CDR3 too. The chain recombines TRBV5-1 with TRBJ1-1, with a tentative D call TRBD1 (6 bases). CDR3 length equals 13 residues. CDR1 is SGHRS, CDR2 YFSETQ, per germline. Trimming pared 2 bases from V and 1 base from J, leaving 6 bases between. CDR3 region: CASSFRGNTEAFF. CDR3 coding DNA: TGCGCCAGCAGCTTCAGGGGGAACACTGAAGCTTTCTTT.